One and the same sample provided the 10 T cell receptor beta chains below, sequenced in a study of control samples from healthy donors and cancer patients. Here immunoSEQ multiplex PCR was the method, and the copy in TCRdb shows in-frame clones only, minus some. The profile shows almost 85,000 clones, 80% to 90% of them singletons. The sample consisted of PBMCs. Every receptor here comes from a man in his fifties or sixties with head and neck cancer.

This clone was recorded only once. V and J are TRBV6-4 and TRBJ2-1; 11 bases agree with TRBD2. The CDR3 spans 15 residues. The V and J ends lost 3 bases and 6 bases, in that order; junction bases with no gene match: 4. Germline CDR1 and CDR2: MRHNA and SNTAGT. The DNA of the CDR3 is TGTGCCAGCAGTGATACTAGCGGGAGCTCCAATGAGCAGTTCTTC. This encodes CASSDTSGSSNEQFF.

The chain has TRBV7-2 and TRBJ2-3; no reliable D call. This CDR3 is built from 15 residues. Trimming pared 1 base from V and 6 bases from J, leaving 14 bases between. Germline assignment: CDR1 SGHTA and CDR2 FQGNSA. CDR3 in amino acids: CASSLGFPRWDTQYF. The DNA of the CDR3 is TGTGCCAGCAGCTTAGGTTTCCCCCGATGGGATACGCAGTATTTT.

This rearrangement joins TRBV19 to TRBJ2-3; 9 positions agree with TRBD1. The ends lost 7 bases at V and 5 bases at J; junction bases unmatched: 7. Germline V gene lookup returns CDR1 LNHDA and CDR2 SQIVND (reference sequence). There are 14 residues in the CDR3. CDR3 sequence (DNA): TGTGCCAGTACTAACAGGGGGCCCAGAGATACGCAGTATTTT. It translates to CASTNRGPRDTQYF.

The J gene is TRBJ2-3, the V gene TRBV7-9, with TRBD1 identical over 7 bases. This CDR3 spans 17 amino acids. CDR1 is SEHNR and CDR2 is FQNEAQ in the germline V gene (reference sequence). V was pared by 5 bases and J by 0 bases, with 11 bases of the junction left unmatched. Here the CDR3 reads CASSLGTDLLSTDTQYF. CDR3 in DNA: TGTGCCAGCAGCCTGGGGACAGACCTACTAAGCACAGATACGCAGTATTTT. The entire variable domain, with the rest obtained from reference TRBV7-9 and TRBJ2-3, is as follows: DTGVSQNPRHKITKRGQNVTFRCDPISEHNRLYWYRQTLGQGPEFLTYFQNEAQLEKSRLLSDRFSAERPKGSFSTLEIQRTEQGDSAMYLCASSLGTDLLSTDTQYFGPGTRLTVL.

The chain is built from TRBV5-4 and TRBJ2-1; 7 bases fit TRBD2. Per the germline V gene, CDR1 is SGHNT and CDR2 is YYREEE (reference sequence). The CDR3 is 16 amino acids. Germline trimming cut 4 bases from V and 3 bases from J; bases unmatched to any gene: 10. The CDR3 region has the DNA TGTGCCAGCAGCCCCCGGGGAGGGAAGGGCTACAATGAGCAGTTCTTC. Amino acid sequence: CASSPRGGKGYNEQFF.

This clone was seen only a few times. The V and J genes are TRBV10-3 and TRBJ1-2; D ambiguous. This CDR3 has 12 amino acids. Germline V gene lookup returns CDR1 ENHRY and CDR2 SYGVKD. The V and J ends lost 11 bases and 3 bases respectively, with 13 bases between them. CDR3 nucleotides: TGTGCCGTGCAGGAAAACGACTATGGCTACACCTTC. Its protein is CAVQENDYGYTF.

The J gene is TRBJ2-5, the V gene TRBV28; no definite D call. V was clipped by 7 bases and J by 5 bases, with 8 bases between them. This CDR3 comprises 11 residues. Looked up from germline, CDR1 is MDHEN and CDR2 is SYDVKM. The DNA for the CDR3 is TGTGCCAGCATTGGCCGGGAGACCCAGTACTTC. It codes for CASIGRETQYF.

V usage is TRBV5-1 and J usage is TRBJ2-2; either TRBD1 or TRBD2 may supply D (5 bases each). The CDR3 is 16 residues long. CDR1 and CDR2 from the germline V gene are SGHRS and YFSETQ. The ends were cut back, 4 bases at V and 3 bases at J, with 16 bases in the middle. For the CDR3, the DNA is TGCGCCAGCAGCCCCGGGGCTGGGCTGGACACCGGGGAGCTGTTTTTT. Translating gives CASSPGAGLDTGELFF.

The rearrangement uses TRBV6-4 and TRBJ1-5; D is undetermined. The CDR3 extends over 13 amino acids. V was clipped by 6 bases and J by 0 bases, with 6 bases between them. Germline values: CDR1 MRHNA, CDR2 SNTAGT. Here the CDR3 reads CASSQYSNQPQHF. CDR3 bases: TGTGCCAGCAGCCAATATAGCAATCAGCCCCAGCATTTT.

The chain uses TRBV28 and TRBJ2-2; D is perhaps TRBD2 (5 bases). The V gene lost 6 bases and the J gene lost 4 bases, with 9 bases spanning the gap. Looked up from germline, CDR1 is MDHEN and CDR2 is SYDVKM. CDR3 length equals 13 residues. The CDR3 sequence is CASSEGSTGELFF. The CDR3 region has the DNA TGTGCCAGCAGCGAGGGTTCCACCGGGGAGCTGTTTTTT.